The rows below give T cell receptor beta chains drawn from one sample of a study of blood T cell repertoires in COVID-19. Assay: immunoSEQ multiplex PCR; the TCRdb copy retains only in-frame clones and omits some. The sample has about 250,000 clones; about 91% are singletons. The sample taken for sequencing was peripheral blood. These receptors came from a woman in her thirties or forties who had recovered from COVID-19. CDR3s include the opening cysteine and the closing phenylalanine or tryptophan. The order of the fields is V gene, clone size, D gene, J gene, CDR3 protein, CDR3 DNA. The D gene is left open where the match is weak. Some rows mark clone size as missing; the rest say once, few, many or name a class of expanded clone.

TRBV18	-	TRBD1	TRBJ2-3	CASSSNLVTGGTDTQYF	TGTGCCAGCTCATCAAATCTTGTGACAGGGGGTACAGATACGCAGTATTTT
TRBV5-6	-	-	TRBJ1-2	CASRGTPDGYTF	TGTGCCAGCAGAGGGACACCGGATGGCTACACCTTC
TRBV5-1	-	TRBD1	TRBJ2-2	CASSSTTGVDTGELFF	TGCGCCAGCAGCTCCACGACAGGGGTGGACACCGGGGAGCTGTTTTTT
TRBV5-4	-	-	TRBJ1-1	CASSLSTTLNTEAFF	TGTGCCAGCAGCTTGTCCACGACATTGAACACTGAAGCTTTCTTT
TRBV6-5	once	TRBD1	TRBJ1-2	CAISAGDSGYGYTF	TGTGCCATCTCTGCCGGGGACAGTGGATATGGCTACACCTTC
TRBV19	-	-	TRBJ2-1	CASTTGGESHEQFF	TGTGCCAGTACGACGGGTGGTGAGTCCCATGAGCAGTTCTTC
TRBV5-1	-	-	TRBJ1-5	CASSLSGDQPQHF	TGCGCCAGCAGCTTGTCCGGGGATCAGCCCCAGCATTTT
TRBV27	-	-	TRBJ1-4	CASSFTINEKLFF	TGTGCCAGCAGTTTCACAATTAATGAAAAACTGTTTTTT
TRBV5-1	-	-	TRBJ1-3	CASSLTGVSGNTIYF	TGCGCCAGCAGCTTGACAGGAGTCTCTGGAAACACCATATATTTT
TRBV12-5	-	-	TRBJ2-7	CASGPQVGEQYF	TGTGCTAGTGGTCCCCAGGTTGGCGAGCAGTACTTC
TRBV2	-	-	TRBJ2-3	CASSGRRGDTQYF	TGTGCCAGCAGTGGGCGCAGGGGAGATACGCAGTATTTT
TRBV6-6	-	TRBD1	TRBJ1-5	CASRQGYNQPQHF	TGTGCCAGCAGACAGGGGTATAATCAGCCCCAGCATTTT
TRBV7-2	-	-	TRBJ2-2	CASSPNAGSGELFF	TGTGCCAGCAGCCCGAACGCGGGTTCCGGGGAGCTGTTTTTT
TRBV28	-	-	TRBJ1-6	CASSLGDRNSPLHF	TGTGCCAGCAGTTTAGGAGACAGGAATTCACCCCTCCACTTT
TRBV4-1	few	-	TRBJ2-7	CASSQDLKGHNSYEQYF	TGCGCCAGCAGCCAAGATCTAAAGGGGCACAACTCCTACGAGCAGTACTTC
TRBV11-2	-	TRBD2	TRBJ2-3	CASSLAGRGGADTQYF	TGTGCCAGCAGCTTAGCTGGACGGGGGGGCGCAGATACGCAGTATTTT
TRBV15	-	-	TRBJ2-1	CATSRGNPGVRYSYNEQFF	TGTGCCACCAGCAGAGGAAACCCCGGTGTGCGCTACTCCTACAATGAGCAGTTCTTC
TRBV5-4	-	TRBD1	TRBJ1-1	CASSWTGGNTEAFF	TGTGCCAGCAGCTGGACAGGGGGCAACACTGAAGCTTTCTTT
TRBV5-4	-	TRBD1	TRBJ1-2	CASRSLAQDRPTF	TGTGCCAGCAGGAGCTTGGCCCAGGACAGGCCCACCTTC
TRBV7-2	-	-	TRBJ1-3	CASSLDLTVRGNTIYF	TGTGCCAGCAGCTTAGATCTGACAGTAAGAGGAAACACCATATATTTT